This T cell receptor beta chain was identified during a study of T cells after yellow fever vaccination. Study context: Researchers used SMART-Seq v4 Ultra Low Input to prepare fractions that had low cell numbers.

Study outcomes and limitations: Bulk-population clonotypes that are abundant could appear as contaminants in FACS-sorted repertoires. Reappearance after the booster was seen for most primary-vaccination clones, at 95% to 97% CD4 and about 90% CD8. Although most clonotypes did not, a small share appeared in both CD4 and CD8 compartments.

This clonotype appeared many times. Its antigen is unidentified. V shed 2 bases and J 4 bases; nucleotides not matched to a gene: 17. This CDR3 spans 20 amino acids. TCRdb passed the 5' RACE reads through MiXCR, listing each CDR3 protein once. The profile covers 250,000 or so distinct CDR3 sequences, with around 3.5% appearing a single time and under 20% taken by the ten largest. This sequence originates from a man aged 18 to 35 who received the YFV17D yellow fever vaccine. This specimen was PBMCs, taken 15 days after the yellow fever booster vaccination. The gene calls are TRBV12-3 or TRBV12-4 and TRBJ2-5; 12 nucleotides agree with TRBD2. The CDR3 region is CASSLRLGLLAGGGGETQYF. As DNA, the CDR3 is TGTGCCAGCAGTTTACGATTGGGGCTACTAGCGGGGGGAGGTGGAGAGACCCAGTACTTC.